A single sample gave rise to the 13 T cell receptor beta chains below, sequenced in a study of shared clonotypes between healthy human individuals. CD45RO-negative cells were positively selected for CCR7, leaving out terminally differentiated effector memory CD45RA+ cells. Data came from immunoSEQ multiplex PCR; TCRdb stores just in-frame clones and leaves some out. The data show 750,000 to 1,000,000 clones, 90% to 95% seen once. Sequenced material: naive CD8+ T cells sorted from blood. These receptors all come from a man aged 30 to 45 in good health.

V and J are TRBV11-2 and TRBJ2-3; TRBD1 might be the D (7 bases). This CDR3 has 15 amino acids. V lost 1 base and J 3 bases, leaving 11 bases between the germline ends. CDR1 SGHAT and CDR2 FQNNGV come from the germline V gene. CDR3 residues: CASSLGRGRTDTQYF. The DNA for the CDR3 is TGTGCCAGCAGCTTAGGCAGGGGGAGGACAGATACGCAGTATTTT.

The rearrangement joins TRBV9 to TRBJ2-2, with no clear D. The ends were cut back, 4 bases at V and 0 bases at J, with 10 bases in the middle. The germline CDR1 and CDR2 sequences are SGDLS and YYNGEE. This CDR3 spans 15 amino acids. The CDR3 nucleotides are TGTGCCAGCAGCAGCCGGCAGTCGAACACCGGGGAGCTGTTTTTT. It translates to CASSSRQSNTGELFF.

V is TRBV10-1 and J is TRBJ2-1; possibly TRBD1 for D (6 bases). Germline CDR1 reads WNHNN; CDR2 reads SYGVQD (reference sequence). The CDR3 spans 18 residues. V was trimmed by 1 base and J by 5 bases, leaving 21 bases between them. The CDR3 protein is CASSEFGTPAYPHNEQFF. DNA of the CDR3: TGCGCCAGCAGTGAGTTTGGGACACCCGCTTATCCGCACAATGAGCAGTTCTTC.

This clone has only one observation. The chain has TRBV15 and TRBJ2-5; D is unresolved. Germline V lookup: CDR1 LNHNV, CDR2 YYDKDF (reference sequence). Trimming took 0 bases from V and 5 from J, leaving 10 bases between them. The CDR3 length is 14 residues. The CDR3 DNA is TGTGCCACCAGCAGAGATCGTGGGTTGGAGACCCAGTACTTC. It is translated as CATSRDRGLETQYF.

A remark on this clone: This same CDR3 is encoded by further DNA sequences in the sample. V and J are TRBV7-9 and TRBJ2-1, with unresolved D. Trimming stripped 1 base from V and 7 bases from J, with 2 bases between. Germline V gives CDR1 SEHNR, CDR2 FQNEAQ (reference sequence). The CDR3 contains 11 residues. The CDR3 is CASSLENEQFF. The DNA for the CDR3 is TGTGCCAGCAGCTTAGAAAATGAGCAGTTCTTC. Looking up the rest from reference TRBV7-9 and TRBJ2-1 gives the full variable domain: DTGVSQNPRHKITKRGQNVTFRCDPISEHNRLYWYRQTLGQGPEFLTYFQNEAQLEKSRLLSDRFSAERPKGSFSTLEIQRTEQGDSAMYLCASSLENEQFFGPGTRLTVL.

V and J are TRBV13 and TRBJ2-3; 11 nucleotides align to TRBD1. The CDR3 totals 15 residues. J lost 4 bases, V lost 1 base, and 1 base had no gene match. In germline, CDR1 is PRHDT, CDR2 FYEKMQ (reference sequence). CDR3 region: CASSLAGQGADTQYF. CDR3 coding DNA: TGTGCCAGCAGCTTAGCGGGACAGGGGGCAGATACGCAGTATTTT.

The chain couples TRBV27 to TRBJ2-7; D is perhaps TRBD1 or TRBD2 (7 bases each). The germline V gene encodes CDR1 MNHEY and CDR2 SMNVEV (reference sequence). This CDR3 contains 13 residues. With 9 bases removed from V and 8 bases from J, the gap between germline ends came to 20 bases. In nucleotides, the CDR3 is TGTGCCAGTGGGGTAGGGGGCGGGAGCCAGCAGTACTTC. It codes for CASGVGGGSQQYF.

The rearrangement joins TRBV2 to TRBJ2-7; tentative D call: TRBD2 (5 bases). Germline CDR1 SNHLY, CDR2 FYNNEI. The CDR3 sequence is 17 residues long. The V gene lost 4 bases and the J gene lost 5 bases, with 24 bases spanning the gap. The CDR3 reads CASSGSLSASILNEQYF. The CDR3 coding sequence is TGTGCCAGCAGTGGTAGTTTGTCGGCTAGCATCTTGAACGAGCAGTACTTC.

The gene calls are TRBV5-1 and TRBJ2-7; possibly TRBD1 for D (6 bases). Trimming took 0 bases from V and 6 from J, leaving 13 bases between them. The CDR3 has 14 amino acids. Germline CDR1 SGHRS, CDR2 YFSETQ. CDR3 sequence (DNA): TGCGCCAGCAGCTTGGATACCTCGACAGGCGAGCAGTACTTC. This codes for CASSLDTSTGEQYF. The full variable domain, in which reference TRBV5-1 and TRBJ2-7 provide the parts outside the CDR3, is KAGVTQTPRYLIKTRGQQVTLSCSPISGHRSVSWYQQTPGQGLQFLFEYFSETQRNKGNFPGRFSGRQFSNSRSEMNVSTLELGDSALYLCASSLDTSTGEQYFGPGTRLTVT.

This rearrangement joins TRBV5-1 to TRBJ2-7, with TRBD2 matching 10 bases. V trimming: 4 bases; J trimming: 4 bases; junction bases outside the gene matches: 5. CDR1 and CDR2 from the germline V gene are SGHRS and YFSETQ. The CDR3 covers 14 residues. The CDR3 loop is CASSPEGLAYEQYF. The CDR3 region has the DNA TGCGCCAGCAGCCCGGAGGGACTAGCGTACGAGCAGTACTTC.

The chain employs TRBV29-1 and TRBJ2-2; D might be TRBD1 (6 bases). This CDR3 contains 16 residues. Germline CDR1 SQVTM, CDR2 ANQGSEA. Trimming removed 4 bases at V and 2 bases at J, with 17 bases between. CDR3 DNA: TGCAGCGTTGTCTATGGCAGGGGATACAACACCGGGGAGCTGTTTTTT. Residues: CSVVYGRGYNTGELFF.

The rearrangement links TRBV5-1 to TRBJ2-3; 8 nucleotides align to TRBD2. The CDR3 runs to 16 residues. Germline V gene lookup returns CDR1 SGHRS and CDR2 YFSETQ. The trim removed 0 bases at V and 3 bases at J, leaving 6 bases unmatched. The CDR3 here is CASSLAELADTDTQYF. The CDR3 nucleotides are TGCGCCAGCAGCTTGGCAGAACTAGCGGATACAGATACGCAGTATTTT.

The chain combines TRBV28 with TRBJ2-7, with unresolved D. Between the trimmed V and J ends, which lost 5 bases and 6 bases, there was a span of 8 bases. Looked up from germline, CDR1 is MDHEN and CDR2 is SYDVKM. This CDR3 comprises 11 residues. In DNA form, the CDR3 reads TGTGCCAGCAGTACCTTTTCCGAGCAGTACTTC. Amino acids: CASSTFSEQYF.